One T cell receptor (beta chain) is described in this entry. Its target antigen remains unknown. Per-base qualities were not stored, and no clone one base away is much larger. CDR1 and CDR2 were assigned from the germline V gene (reference sequence) as DFQATT and SNEGSKA. V and J are trimmed by 1 base and 3 bases, and the gene matches miss 14 bases of the junction. Reading from cysteine to phenylalanine, the CDR3 counts 19 amino acids. Only the CDR3 DNA is retained, 57 bases long and in frame from the first base. To prepare the library, PCR was applied. TCR sequencing of DNA from cultured CD4+ T cells used the Oncomine TCR Beta short-read assay at the Johns Hopkins FTIC core. Genomic DNA was extracted from the cultured CD4+ T cells with the QIAamp micro DNA kit. Oncomine TCR Beta libraries made from cultured CD4+ T cells were pooled using unique dual indexes and sequenced on an Illumina iSeq 100. The paper's processing steps were these. Non-productive sequences were filtered out, and CDR3s that did not start with C, did not end with F or W, or were shorter than 7 amino acids were discarded. The MANAFEST web application was used to identify antigen-specific clonotypes by comparing peptide-stimulated wells against reference wells and other culture wells. For a clone to be called positive, the clone needed an FDR below 0.05, an odds ratio above 5, and a productive frequency above 0.1% in at least two of three replicate wells. Clonotypes that were significantly expanded in both SARS-CoV-2 spike wells and at least one common cold coronavirus spike condition were defined as cross-reactive. Similarity between CDR3 sequences was evaluated in R version 3.6.1 using Levenshtein distances (stringdist) and unrooted phylogenetic trees (ape). TCRdb trimmed public reads at Q25 via fastp, called clones via MiXCR and kept in-frame beta chains. Records with the same CDR3 protein are collapsed into one entry carrying the most frequent genes and DNA. TCRdb, not the authors, supplied the V and J calls. Here the sample has roughly 14,000 distinct CDR3 sequences; about 64% occur a single time. 6.2% of the sample comes from the top ten.

The sample comes from a study of vaccination and CD4 T cells after COVID-19 (dated by TCRdb to the early 2020s). For the study in its entirety: SARS-CoV-2 positivity had been established in the convalescent patients by nasal swab PCR, and mild disease was recorded in about 9 of these patients and severe disease in one. The convalescent cohort comprised six males and four females, including two Hispanic individuals, seven Caucasians, two Asians and one multiracial person. Overlapping spike peptide pools from SARS-CoV-2 and from the common cold coronaviruses HCoV-NL63, HCoV-OC43 and HCoV-229E were used as culture stimuli. Two doses of either the Pfizer-BioNTech BNT162b2 vaccine (n=8) or the Moderna mRNA-1273 vaccine (n=2) were administered to participants. In control cultures, a CEFX viral epitope pool was used as positive control, an HIV-1 Nef peptide pool was used as negative control, or no peptide was added. Post-vaccine blood samples were taken a median of 72 days after the second vaccine dose, with a range of about 12 to 250 days. Post-COVID blood samples from convalescent patients were collected a median of approximately 93 days after diagnosis, with a range of roughly 35 to 180 days. In around nine COVID-19 convalescent patients and a handful of infection-naive healthy vaccine recipients, the spike-specific CD4+ TCR repertoire before mRNA vaccination was compared with the repertoire after mRNA vaccination.

This sample's treatment or condition label indicates: approximately 11-day PBMC culture with coronavirus spike peptide pools or control peptides (ViraFEST assay). The ViraFEST assay was used in the study, in which antigen-specific T cells were expanded with peptide pools and expanded clonotypes were subsequently identified by TCR sequencing. The convalescent patients' positive SARS-CoV-2 PCR tests fell between March and December 2020, which was before the Alpha, Beta and Delta variants emerged in the United States. Each well held 2.1 million or so PBMCs cultured in IMDM containing roughly 5.4% human AB serum and roughly 9.7 IU/ml IL-2, with 7.5 to 10 ug/ml peptide pools added. On days 3 and 7, half of the culture medium was replaced with fresh IL-2-containing medium. CD4+ T cells were isolated after roughly 10 days of culture through negative selection using the EasySep CD4+ T cell isolation kit. Ficoll-Paque Plus gradient centrifugation was used to isolate PBMCs from whole blood, and the isolated PBMCs were then either used fresh or cryopreserved at -140C. Each culture condition was generally run in triplicate wells.

Results the study describes overall, beyond this receptor: Nearly all vaccine-specific clones in convalescent patients (304 of 307) were mono-reactive for SARS-CoV-2 spike rather than cross-reactive with common cold coronaviruses. The median number of SARS-CoV-2-reactive clonotypes rose from 20 to 25 after infection to 30 to 45 after vaccination, but the change was not significant. The study included relatively few convalescent patients and did not analyze early timepoints after natural infection. Among convalescent patients, a median about 86% of the SARS-CoV-2-reactive clones seen after vaccination appeared only after vaccination, which suggests priming specific to the vaccine.

Source material: CD4+ T cells from blood, cultured in vitro. The chain joins TRBV20-1 to TRBJ2-5, and 13 junction bases match TRBD2. The receptor comes from a human donor who had recovered from COVID-19. The CDR3 reads CSARGGGTRGLAGEETQYF. Read as DNA, the sequence is TGCAGTGCTAGAGGAGGAGGGACTAGAGGACTAGCGGGAGAAGAGACCCAGTACTTC.